This T cell receptor (beta chain) was identified in a study of blood T cell repertoires in COVID-19. Assay: immunoSEQ multiplex PCR; the TCRdb copy retains only in-frame clones and omits some. The table has tens of thousands of clones, around four fifths seen once; the top ten hold about 11%. This CDR3 has 14 amino acids. Losses at the gene ends were 5 bases for V and 9 bases for J; bases not matched to a gene: 9. CDR1 and CDR2 from the germline V gene are LNHDA and SQIVND (reference sequence). This TCR was recovered from a man aged 70-80 years with acute or convalescent COVID-19. The sequencing sample was made of peripheral blood. The chain links TRBV19 to TRBJ2-1; 8 bases line up with TRBD1. The CDR3 DNA reads TGTGCCAGTAGTCTAAAGACAGGGGCGGCTGAGCAGTTCTTC. Translating gives CASSLKTGAAEQFF.